This T cell receptor beta chain is drawn from a study of blood T cell repertoires in COVID-19. About the study: Sites in the United States, Italy and Spain provided acute and convalescent COVID-19 samples. PBMCs, B-cell-depleted T cells, or T cells provided the cDNA or gDNA that made up the material.

The CDR3 has 13 amino acids. The junction had 1 base not matched to a gene; V was cut back by 2 bases and J by 4 bases. Germline V lookup: CDR1 KGHSH, CDR2 LQKENI. Authors' processing steps: Researchers report that nucleated cell counts were estimated from reference gene primer amplification. Here immunoSEQ multiplex PCR was the method, and the copy in TCRdb shows in-frame clones only, minus some. V, J and clone size derive from that table, while D and trimming were established from the DNA sequence. Found here are roughly 100,000 clones, roughly 80% of them singletons; the top ten hold roughly 21%. The clonotype comes from a woman between 65 and 79 years old with acute or convalescent COVID-19. The source material was peripheral blood. The chain combines TRBV18 with TRBJ1-1; TRBD1 aligns across 7 bases. CDR3 in DNA: TGTGCCAGCTCACCAGACAGGGTCACTGAAGCTTTCTTT. Its protein is CASSPDRVTEAFF.